These 9 T cell receptor beta chains were all obtained from the same sample, sequenced in a study of cytomegalovirus exposure and HLA in healthy donors. In the PCR, 60 Vbeta and 13 Jbeta primers were used. Assay: immunoSEQ multiplex PCR; the TCRdb copy retains only in-frame clones and omits some. The table includes some 150,000 clones, roughly 80% detected once. The specimen sequenced was PBMCs. These receptors all stem from a female donor in good health and CMV-seronegative.

The chain combines TRBV27 with TRBJ2-7, with a tentative D call TRBD1 (5 bases). V lost 5 bases and J lost 0, with 17 bases in between. The CDR3 runs 16 residues. Germline loops: CDR1 MNHEY, CDR2 SMNVEV (reference sequence). The CDR3 sequence: CASSTSIGHYSYEQYF. The CDR3 DNA is TGTGCCAGCAGTACTTCTATCGGACACTACTCCTACGAGCAGTACTTC.

This rearrangement joins TRBV2 to TRBJ1-5; 7 nucleotides align to TRBD1. J was trimmed by 0 bases and V by 6 bases; bases with no gene match: 5. Looked up from germline, CDR1 is SNHLY and CDR2 is FYNNEI. This CDR3 comprises 15 residues. The CDR3 nucleotides are TGTGCCAGCAGGGCGGGACAGTATAGCAATCAGCCCCAGCATTTT. Translation: CASRAGQYSNQPQHF. Full variable domain (missing parts from reference TRBV2 and TRBJ1-5): EPEVTQTPSHQVTQMGQEVILRCVPISNHLYFYWYRQILGQKVEFLVSFYNNEISEKSEIFDDQFSVERPDGSNFTLKIRSTKLEDSAMYFCASRAGQYSNQPQHFGDGTRLSIL.

This chain connects TRBV6-5 to TRBJ1-3; 11 bases fit TRBD1. The CDR3 is 13 residues long. CDR1 is MNHEY, CDR2 SVGAGI, per germline. The trim removed 8 bases at V and 6 bases at J, leaving 3 bases unmatched. The DNA of the CDR3 is TGTGCCAGCCGGACAGGGGGCGTAAACACCATATATTTT. Translated: CASRTGGVNTIYF.

The rearrangement uses TRBV27 and TRBJ2-7, with 13 positions matching TRBD2. The germline V gene encodes CDR1 MNHEY and CDR2 SMNVEV (reference sequence). The CDR3 loop spans 16 amino acids. The V gene end was trimmed by 8 bases and the J gene end by 2 bases; junction bases not matched to a gene: 9. This CDR3 reads CASAGLAGVPAYEQYF. The CDR3 region has the DNA TGTGCCAGCGCCGGACTAGCGGGAGTACCCGCCTACGAGCAGTACTTC.

The rearrangement uses TRBV6-4 and TRBJ1-5; D is perhaps TRBD1 (5 bases). CDR1 and CDR2 from the germline V gene are MRHNA and SNTAGT. The germline V and J ends were trimmed by 3 bases and 0 bases, with 15 bases remaining between them. The CDR3 is made up of 17 amino acids. The CDR3 nucleotides read TGTGCCAGCAGTGAACCCGGGACTGGGTATAGCAATCAGCCCCAGCATTTT. Amino acid sequence: CASSEPGTGYSNQPQHF.

The rearrangement joins TRBV6-4 to TRBJ2-1; 13 nucleotides agree with TRBD2. CDR3 length: 17 residues. From germline, CDR1 is MRHNA and CDR2 SNTAGT. With V trimmed by 4 bases and J by 9 bases, 12 bases remained unmatched. Written as DNA, the CDR3 is TGTGCCAGCAGTGCTGGGACTAGCGGGAAGGGAATGGGTGAGCAGTTCTTC. This gives the protein CASSAGTSGKGMGEQFF.

The genes are TRBV28 and TRBJ1-5, with D uncertain. Germline V lookup: CDR1 MDHEN, CDR2 SYDVKM. The CDR3 has 15 amino acids. V was pared by 2 bases and J by 2 bases, with 10 bases between. CDR3 region: CASSLNGLGNQPQHF. The CDR3 DNA follows: TGTGCCAGCAGTTTAAATGGCCTGGGCAATCAGCCCCAGCATTTT.

On this clone: This sample also contains other DNA sequences that code for the same CDR3. The chain joins TRBV7-9 to TRBJ1-1; D ambiguous. Germline loops: CDR1 SEHNR, CDR2 FQNEAQ (reference sequence). CDR3 length equals 14 residues. Trimming cost V 1 base and J 0 bases, with 6 bases left between them. CDR3 bases: TGTGCCAGCAGCTTAGGGGGAGTGAACACTGAAGCTTTCTTT. Amino acids: CASSLGGVNTEAFF.

This chain uses TRBV4-1 with TRBJ2-1; 13 nucleotides agree with TRBD2. This CDR3 has 18 residues. Looked up from germline, CDR1 is MGHRA and CDR2 is YSYEKL. Trimming removed 3 bases from V and 4 bases from J; junction bases left unmatched: 9. The CDR3 is CASSQLGMGLAGYNEQFF. CDR3 nucleotide sequence: TGCGCCAGCAGCCAGCTCGGCATGGGACTAGCGGGATACAATGAGCAGTTCTTC.